This T cell receptor beta chain originates from a study of blood T cell repertoires in COVID-19. The CDR3 sequence is 13 residues long. Germline V CDR1 and CDR2: MDHEN, SYDVKM. V lost 9 bases and J 5 bases, leaving 11 bases between the germline ends. Libraries were prepared by immunoSEQ multiplex PCR; TCRdb keeps only in-frame clonotypes and omits some of them. The table lists around 60,000 clones, 81% of them singletons. J is TRBJ1-6 and V is TRBV28, with D perhaps TRBD1 (5 bases). The sequence was collected from a woman aged 80 or over with active or convalescent COVID-19. The sample taken for sequencing was peripheral blood. The CDR3 protein is CASFQGNNSPLHF. CDR3 DNA: TGTGCCAGTTTCCAGGGCAATAATTCACCCCTCCACTTT.